Listed here are 26 T cell receptor beta chains from one sample, sequenced in a study of Ad26.COV2.S vaccination and SARS-CoV-2 variants. Some clones are missing from TCRdb's copy, which holds only in-frame ones; the method was immunoSEQ multiplex PCR. Of about 680,000 clones listed, 89% are singletons. Treatment meaning: about 20 received Ad26.COV2.S at low or high dose, single or two shots; about five received placebo; per-sample allocation not given. Day 63 following the first vaccine or placebo injection was when the samples were taken. The starting material was peripheral blood, obtained in a trial of Ad26.COV2.S vaccine versus placebo. The origin of the receptors is a person aged 18 to 59 who received the Ad26.COV2.S COVID-19 vaccine or a placebo.

CDR3 sequence reads: CASSPQGAYGYTF. CDR3 DNA: TGTGCCAGCAGCCCACAGGGGGCATATGGCTACACCTTC. V is TRBV14 and J is TRBJ1-2; TRBD1 aligns across 9 bases. V was pared by 4 bases and J by 5 bases, with 2 bases of the junction left unmatched. This CDR3 has 13 amino acids. Germline loops: CDR1 SGHDN, CDR2 FVKESK.

The chain couples TRBV7-6 to TRBJ1-4; no clear D. Germline V gives CDR1 SGHVS, CDR2 FNYEAQ. This CDR3 spans 14 amino acids. Trimming shortened V by 3 bases and J by 0 bases, and 5 bases separated the two germline ends. This CDR3 reads CASSFEATNEKLFF. In nucleotides, the CDR3 is TGTGCCAGCAGCTTTGAAGCAACTAATGAAAAACTGTTTTTT.

The chain joins TRBV10-3 to TRBJ1-4; 7 bases fit TRBD1. CDR1 is ENHRY and CDR2 is SYGVKD in the germline V gene. Germline trimming cut 3 bases from V and 7 bases from J; bases unmatched to any gene: 5. The CDR3 consists of 14 residues. This CDR3 reads CAISDSGGSEKLFF. The DNA of the CDR3 is TGTGCCATCAGTGACTCAGGGGGTAGTGAAAAACTGTTTTTT.

The chain recombines TRBV6-6 with TRBJ2-5; D is tentatively TRBD1 or TRBD2 (5 bases each). V was clipped by 5 bases and J by 5 bases, with 18 bases between them. The germline CDR1 and CDR2 sequences are MNHNY and SVGAGI (reference sequence). This CDR3 contains 15 residues. The CDR3 here is CASSLQGARRETQYF. Here the CDR3 DNA reads TGTGCCAGCAGTCTCCAGGGAGCTAGGAGGGAGACCCAGTACTTC.

V is TRBV10-2 and J is TRBJ1-1; no definite D call. V was pared by 0 bases and J by 8 bases, with 7 bases between. Germline CDR1 WSHSY, CDR2 SAAADI. The CDR3 runs 12 residues. The CDR3 is CASSESMNEAFF. CDR3 bases: TGCGCCAGCAGTGAGTCTATGAACGAAGCTTTCTTT.

The rearrangement joins TRBV5-1 to TRBJ2-1, with TRBD2 matching over 8 bases. V dropped 0 bases and J dropped 4; count of bases not matched to a gene: 6. Germline values: CDR1 SGHRS, CDR2 YFSETQ. CDR3 length: 16 amino acids. The chain's CDR3 is CASSLAPREAYNEQFF. The CDR3 nucleotides are TGCGCCAGCAGCTTGGCCCCGCGGGAGGCATACAATGAGCAGTTCTTC.

A note on this clone: Other DNA sequences in this sample translate to the same CDR3. J is TRBJ2-7 and V is TRBV7-2, with D possibly being TRBD1 (5 bases). V was trimmed by 2 bases and J by 2 bases, leaving 7 bases between them. CDR1 and CDR2 (germline): SGHTA, FQGNSA. There are 13 residues in the CDR3. CDR3 protein: CASSLTGTYEQYF. CDR3 bases: TGTGCCAGCAGCTTAACAGGAACCTACGAGCAGTACTTC.

The chain combines TRBV12-5 with TRBJ2-1, with D unresolved. The CDR3 has 16 amino acids. CDR1 and CDR2 from the germline V gene are LGHNT and FRNRAP. The ends were cut back, 2 bases at V and 2 bases at J, with 13 bases in the middle. The CDR3 reads CASGLRPIGTYNEQFF. The CDR3 bases are TGTGCTAGTGGTTTGCGCCCGATTGGGACCTACAATGAGCAGTTCTTC.

The chain employs TRBV30 and TRBJ2-7; tentatively, D is TRBD2 (7 bases). Trimming pared 0 bases from V and 7 bases from J, leaving 25 bases between. CDR3 size: 17 residues. Germline CDR1 GTSNPN, CDR2 SVGIG (reference sequence). The CDR3 bases are TGTGCCTGGAGTGTAGCCGGTCTTGCGGGGGCCGTCTTTGAGCAGTACTTC. Its protein product is CAWSVAGLAGAVFEQYF. The full variable domain, in which reference TRBV30 and TRBJ2-7 provide the parts outside the CDR3, is SQTIHQWPATLVQPVGSPLSLECTVEGTSNPNLYWYRQAAGRGLQLLFYSVGIGQISSEVPQNLSASRPQDRQFILSSKKLLLSDSGFYLCAWSVAGLAGAVFEQYFGPGTRLTVT.

The rearrangement uses TRBV10-3 and TRBJ2-3, with TRBD1 matching 8 bases. This CDR3 contains 16 residues. Germline-derived CDR1 and CDR2 are ENHRY and SYGVKD. Trimming removed 2 bases from V and 1 base from J; junction bases left unmatched: 5. CDR3 residues: CAISEKDRAGTDTQYF. Here the CDR3 DNA reads TGTGCCATCAGTGAGAAGGACAGGGCTGGCACAGATACGCAGTATTTT.

The V and J genes are TRBV30 and TRBJ2-3, with D possibly TRBD1 on 6 matching bases. The germline CDR1 and CDR2 sequences are GTSNPN and SVGIG (reference sequence). The CDR3 length is 14 residues. V was trimmed by 7 bases and J by 7 bases, leaving 21 bases between them. The CDR3 DNA reads as TGTGCCTCGGTTTTTAGGCAGGGGACAAATACGCAGTATTTT. Its translation is CASVFRQGTNTQYF. Based on the CDR3 plus reference TRBV30 and TRBJ2-3, the full variable domain is SQTIHQWPATLVQPVGSPLSLECTVEGTSNPNLYWYRQAAGRGLQLLFYSVGIGQISSEVPQNLSASRPQDRQFILSSKKLLLSDSGFYLCASVFRQGTNTQYFGPGTRLTVL.

Here the CDR3 DNA reads TGTGCTAGTGGCCGGGACGGAGTCACAGATACGCAGTATTTT. Encoded protein: CASGRDGVTDTQYF. This sequence joins TRBV12-5 and TRBJ2-3, with D perhaps TRBD1 or TRBD2 (5 bases each). The germline CDR1 and CDR2 sequences are LGHNT and FRNRAP. The germline V and J ends were trimmed by 6 bases and 2 bases, with 12 bases remaining between them. The CDR3 extends over 14 amino acids.

This rearrangement joins TRBV19 to TRBJ1-2; TRBD1 agrees at 11 bases. V shed 7 bases and J 3 bases; nucleotides not matched to a gene: 4. Germline V lookup: CDR1 LNHDA, CDR2 SQIVND (reference sequence). CDR3 length: 14 amino acids. DNA for the CDR3: TGTGCCAGTAACCGGGACAGGGGGTACTATGGCTACACCTTC. It is translated as CASNRDRGYYGYTF.

This clone appeared once. The chain combines TRBV27 with TRBJ1-1; 7 nucleotides match TRBD1. The CDR3 sequence is 15 residues long. The ends lost 5 bases at V and 1 base at J; junction bases unmatched: 7. Germline V gives CDR1 MNHEY, CDR2 SMNVEV (reference sequence). CDR3 DNA: TGTGCCAGCAGTAAACAGGGGCTCCGGAACACTGAAGCTTTCTTT. This encodes CASSKQGLRNTEAFF.

This clone was seen only once. Written as DNA, the CDR3 is TGTGCCAGTAGTATAGGGTTGAGGATGAGGACTGAAGCTTTCTTT. This codes for CASSIGLRMRTEAFF. This chain uses TRBV19 with TRBJ1-1; D not certain. Germline CDR1 and CDR2: LNHDA and SQIVND (reference sequence). Trimming took 1 base from V and 5 from J, leaving 14 bases between them. CDR3 length: 15 residues.

The J gene is TRBJ2-7, the V gene TRBV9, with a tentative D call TRBD1 (6 bases). V was cut by 4 bases and J by 7 bases, with 24 bases left in between. The germline gives CDR1 SGDLS, CDR2 YYNGEE. The CDR3 length is 16 residues. CDR3 in amino acids: CASSPRGQGPSGEQYF. The CDR3, as DNA: TGTGCCAGCAGCCCGAGGGGTCAGGGGCCTTCGGGGGAGCAGTACTTC.

V usage is TRBV7-9 and J usage is TRBJ2-2; maybe TRBD2 (6 bases). From germline, CDR1 is SEHNR and CDR2 FQNEAQ (reference sequence). Trimming took 8 bases from V and 4 from J, leaving 17 bases between them. CDR3 length equals 15 residues. Here the CDR3 reads CASLPRDWFTGELFF. CDR3 DNA sequence: TGTGCCAGCCTCCCTAGGGACTGGTTCACCGGGGAGCTGTTTTTT.

This sequence joins TRBV2 and TRBJ2-2; 8 bases are a match to TRBD1. With V trimmed by 6 bases and J by 7 bases, 13 bases remained unmatched. CDR1 is SNHLY, CDR2 FYNNEI, per germline. CDR3 length equals 16 residues. DNA of the CDR3: TGTGCCAGCAGGGACCCTAGGACAGGGCACGTCGGGGAGCTGTTTTTT. This codes for CASRDPRTGHVGELFF.

The rearrangement uses TRBV4-3 and TRBJ1-6; 8 bases are shared with TRBD1. Germline V gives CDR1 LGHNA, CDR2 YSLEER. The CDR3 has 14 residues. With 1 base clipped from V and 7 bases from J, the junction kept 0 bases outside the gene matches. Written as DNA, the CDR3 is TGCGCCAGCAGCCAAGGGACAGGGAATTCACCCCTCCACTTT. Translation: CASSQGTGNSPLHF.

This clone appeared once. V is TRBV3-1 (or the pseudogene TRBV3-2) and J is TRBJ1-1, with D hard to call. V lost 2 bases to trimming and J lost 1 base, with 11 bases between them. Germline CDR1 LGHDT, CDR2 YNNKEL (reference sequence). The CDR3 covers 15 residues. The CDR3 here is CASSQTGSGNTEAFF. CDR3 coding DNA: TGTGCCAGCAGCCAAACGGGCTCCGGGAACACTGAAGCTTTCTTT.

J is TRBJ2-3 and V is TRBV16, with 7 bases that match TRBD1. The CDR3 is 14 amino acids. In germline, CDR1 is KGHSY, CDR2 FQNENV. After removal of 6 bases from V and 0 bases from J, the junction contained 3 bases not matched to a gene. CDR3 region: CASSGTASTDTQYF. The CDR3 nucleotides are TGTGCCAGCAGTGGGACAGCTAGCACAGATACGCAGTATTTT.

The chain's CDR3 is CASSLQGRGTGELFF. CDR3 nucleotides: TGTGCCAGCAGCCTACAGGGCAGGGGCACCGGGGAGCTGTTTTTT. The chain recombines TRBV3-1 (or the pseudogene TRBV3-2) with TRBJ2-2; perhaps TRBD1 as D (6 bases). CDR1 and CDR2 from the germline V gene are LGHDT and YNNKEL (reference sequence). There are 15 residues in the CDR3. V lost 4 bases and J 4 bases, leaving 13 bases between the germline ends.

Notes on this clone: Other nucleotide sequences from this sample produce the same CDR3. The rearrangement links TRBV30 to TRBJ1-1; D is uncertain. Germline loops: CDR1 GTSNPN, CDR2 SVGIG (reference sequence). The CDR3 consists of 12 residues. V lost 0 bases to trimming and J lost 2 bases, with 4 bases between them. CDR3 bases: TGTGCCTGGAGTGTCAGCAACACTGAAGCTTTCTTT. Its protein product is CAWSVSNTEAFF.

The V call is TRBV5-1, the J call TRBJ2-2; 7 bases are a match to TRBD1. The CDR3 has 15 amino acids. Germline V CDR1 and CDR2: SGHRS, YFSETQ. V lost 0 bases, J lost 4 bases, and 3 bases stayed unmatched. This chain's CDR3 is CASSLEGGVTGELFF. CDR3 sequence (DNA): TGCGCCAGCAGCTTGGAAGGGGGCGTCACCGGGGAGCTGTTTTTT.

Comments on this clone: Within the sample, other DNA sequences also encode this same CDR3. CDR3: CASSFLSGSYNEQFF. CDR3 nucleotide sequence: TGCGCCAGCAGCTTTCTTAGCGGTTCCTACAATGAGCAGTTCTTC. The V and J genes are TRBV5-1 and TRBJ2-1; a weak D match, TRBD2 (6 bases). V lost 2 bases, J lost 1 base, and 10 bases lay in between. Germline CDR1 SGHRS, CDR2 YFSETQ. This CDR3 contains 15 residues.

This clone was recorded only once. The gene calls are TRBV18 and TRBJ2-3; D is possibly TRBD2 (6 bases). This CDR3 contains 17 residues. V was cut by 1 base and J by 1 base, with 15 bases left in between. Germline loops: CDR1 KGHSH, CDR2 LQKENI. CDR3 DNA sequence: TGTGCCAGCTCACCACGGGTAGGAGGGGTTGGCACAGATACGCAGTATTTT. Translating it yields CASSPRVGGVGTDTQYF.